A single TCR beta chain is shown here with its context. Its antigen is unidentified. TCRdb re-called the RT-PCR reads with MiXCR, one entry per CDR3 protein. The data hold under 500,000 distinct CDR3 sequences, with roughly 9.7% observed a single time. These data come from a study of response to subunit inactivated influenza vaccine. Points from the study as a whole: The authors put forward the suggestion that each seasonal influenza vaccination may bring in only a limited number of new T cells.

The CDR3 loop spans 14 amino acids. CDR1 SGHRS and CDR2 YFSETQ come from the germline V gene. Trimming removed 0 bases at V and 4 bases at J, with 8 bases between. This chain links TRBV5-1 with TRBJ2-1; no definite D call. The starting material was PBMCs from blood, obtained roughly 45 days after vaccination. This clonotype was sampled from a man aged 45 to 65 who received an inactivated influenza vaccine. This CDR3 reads CASSLVARYNEQFF. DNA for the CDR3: TGCGCCAGCAGCTTGGTAGCACGGTACAATGAGCAGTTCTTC.